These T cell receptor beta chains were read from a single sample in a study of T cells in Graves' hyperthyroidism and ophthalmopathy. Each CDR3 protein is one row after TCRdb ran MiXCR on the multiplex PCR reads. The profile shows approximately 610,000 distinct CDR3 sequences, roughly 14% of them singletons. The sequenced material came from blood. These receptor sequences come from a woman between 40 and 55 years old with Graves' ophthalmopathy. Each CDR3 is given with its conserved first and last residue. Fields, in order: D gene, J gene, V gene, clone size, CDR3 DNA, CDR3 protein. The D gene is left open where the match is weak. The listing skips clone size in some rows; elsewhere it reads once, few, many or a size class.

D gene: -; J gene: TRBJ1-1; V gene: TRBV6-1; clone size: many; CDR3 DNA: TGTGCCAGCAGTGAACCTGGTGTCGGCGTGAACACTGAAGCTTTCTTT; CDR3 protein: CASSEPGVGVNTEAFF
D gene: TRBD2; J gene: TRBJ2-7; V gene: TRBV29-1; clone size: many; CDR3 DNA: TGCAGCGTTGAGACTAGCGGATCCTACGAGCAGTACTTC; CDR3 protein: CSVETSGSYEQYF
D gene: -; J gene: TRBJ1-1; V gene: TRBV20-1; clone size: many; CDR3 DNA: TGCAGTGCTAGAGGACACAGGGCCACTGAAGCTTTCTTT; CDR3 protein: CSARGHRATEAFF
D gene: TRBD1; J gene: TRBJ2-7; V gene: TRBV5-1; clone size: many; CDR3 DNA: TGTGCCAGTAGTCCTGGGACAGGTGACTACGAGCAGTACTTC; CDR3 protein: CASSPGTGDYEQYF
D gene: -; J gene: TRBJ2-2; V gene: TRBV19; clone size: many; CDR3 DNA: TGTGCCAGTAGTATAGAACTGAACACCGGGGAGCTGTTTTTT; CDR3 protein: CASSIELNTGELFF
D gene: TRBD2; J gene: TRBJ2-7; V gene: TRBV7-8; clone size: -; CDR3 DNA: TGTGCCAGCAGGAGGGGACTAGCGGGTGCATACGAGCAGTACTTC; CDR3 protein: CASRRGLAGAYEQYF
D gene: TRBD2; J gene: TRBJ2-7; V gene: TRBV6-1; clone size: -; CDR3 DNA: TGTGCCAGCGTGCTAGCGGGCAACGGGGAGCAGTACTTC; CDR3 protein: CASVLAGNGEQYF
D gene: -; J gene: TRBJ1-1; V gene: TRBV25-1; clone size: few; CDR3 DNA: TGTGCCAGCAGCCAGGGAGGGGTATCTGAAGCTTTCTTT; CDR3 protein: CASSQGGVSEAFF
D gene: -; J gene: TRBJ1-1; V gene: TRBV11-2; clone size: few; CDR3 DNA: TGTGCCAGCAGCCCAGTTACAGGGCGGGCCACTGAAGCTTTCTTT; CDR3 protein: CASSPVTGRATEAFF
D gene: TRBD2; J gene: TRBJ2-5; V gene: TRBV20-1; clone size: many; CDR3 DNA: TGCAGTGCTAGATCCGCGGGAGCCCAAATGGTGGGCGCGACCCAGTACTTC; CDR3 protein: CSARSAGAQMVGATQYF
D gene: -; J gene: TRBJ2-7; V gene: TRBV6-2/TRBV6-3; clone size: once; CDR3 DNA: TGTGCCAGCACCATCACCGGTTCCTACGAGCAGTACTTC; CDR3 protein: CASTITGSYEQYF
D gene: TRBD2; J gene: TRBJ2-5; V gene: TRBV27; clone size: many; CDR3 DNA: TGTGCCAGCAGTCCCGGGACTAGCGGGAGGGTCAACCAAGAGACCCAGTACTTC; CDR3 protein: CASSPGTSGRVNQETQYF
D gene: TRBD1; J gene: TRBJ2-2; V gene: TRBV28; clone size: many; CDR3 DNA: TGTGCCAGCAGCAGGGACAGGGACTCTCGGGACACCGGGGAGCTGTTTTTT; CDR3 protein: CASSRDRDSRDTGELFF
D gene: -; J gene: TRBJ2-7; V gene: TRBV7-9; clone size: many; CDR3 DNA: TGTGCCAGCAGCGATTTGGGGCAGGTCTACGAGCAGTACTTC; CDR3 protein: CASSDLGQVYEQYF
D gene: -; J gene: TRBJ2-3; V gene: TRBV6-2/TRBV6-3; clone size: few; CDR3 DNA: TGTGCCAGCAGTTACGGGCTAGATACTGATACGCAGTATTTT; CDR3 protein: CASSYGLDTDTQYF
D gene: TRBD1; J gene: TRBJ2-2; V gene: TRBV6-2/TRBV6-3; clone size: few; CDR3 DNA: TGTGCCAGCAGTTCGGGACAGGTGTACACCGGGGAGCTGTTTTTT; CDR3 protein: CASSSGQVYTGELFF
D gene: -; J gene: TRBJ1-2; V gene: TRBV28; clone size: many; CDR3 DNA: TGTGCCAGCAGTGGACAGTTTTATGGCTACACCTTC; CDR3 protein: CASSGQFYGYTF
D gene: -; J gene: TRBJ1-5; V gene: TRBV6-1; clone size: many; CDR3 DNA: TGTGCCAGCAGTGAAATGCCTGACTTCTCCAGCAATCAGCCCCAGCATTTT; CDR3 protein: CASSEMPDFSSNQPQHF
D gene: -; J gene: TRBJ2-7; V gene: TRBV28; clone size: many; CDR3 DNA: TGTGCCAGCAGTCCCCCTGCTAGCGCCGACTTCGAGCAGTACTTC; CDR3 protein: CASSPPASADFEQYF
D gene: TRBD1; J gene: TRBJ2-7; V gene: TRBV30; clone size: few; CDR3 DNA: TGTGCCTGGAGTTCCGGACAGGGAATCCCTCTCGAGCAGTACTTC; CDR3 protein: CAWSSGQGIPLEQYF
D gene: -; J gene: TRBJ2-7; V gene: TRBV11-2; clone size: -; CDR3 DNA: TGTGTCAGCAGCGCGGCCGCGGGAGAGCAGTACTTC; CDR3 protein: CVSSAAAGEQYF
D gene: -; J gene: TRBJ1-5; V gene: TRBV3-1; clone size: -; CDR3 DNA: TGTGCCAGCAGCCAAGGGGGGCTGGATCAGCCCCAGCATTTT; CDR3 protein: CASSQGGLDQPQHF
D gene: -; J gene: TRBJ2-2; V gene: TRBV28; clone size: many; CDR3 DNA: TGTGCCAGCACCACTCCAGGGGCCGGCGGGGAGCTGTTTTTT; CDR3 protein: CASTTPGAGGELFF
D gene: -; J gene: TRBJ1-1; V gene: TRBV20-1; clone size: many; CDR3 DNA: TGCAGTGCTGGAAGGGGCATTGAAGCTTTCTTT; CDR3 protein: CSAGRGIEAFF
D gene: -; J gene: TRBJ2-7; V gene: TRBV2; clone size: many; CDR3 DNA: TGTGCCAGCAATGGAGGGGGCGCAAATCAGTACTTC; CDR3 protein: CASNGGGANQYF
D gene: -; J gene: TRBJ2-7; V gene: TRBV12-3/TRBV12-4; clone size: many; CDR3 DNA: TGTGCCAGCAGTTTTTATCAGGGACACACAACCTACGAGCAGTACTTC; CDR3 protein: CASSFYQGHTTYEQYF
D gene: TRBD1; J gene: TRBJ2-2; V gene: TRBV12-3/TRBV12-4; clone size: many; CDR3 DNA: TGTGCCAGCAGACGACAGGGGGATGGCGGGGAGCTGTTTTTT; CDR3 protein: CASRRQGDGGELFF
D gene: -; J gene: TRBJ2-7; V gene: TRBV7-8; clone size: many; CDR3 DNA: TGTGCCAGCAGCCAAGGTGGGACAACCTACGAGCAGTACTTC; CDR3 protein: CASSQGGTTYEQYF
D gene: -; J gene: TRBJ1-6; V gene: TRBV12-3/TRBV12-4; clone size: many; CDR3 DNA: TGTGCCAGCAGTTTAGGGCAGAATAATTCACCCCTCCACTTT; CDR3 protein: CASSLGQNNSPLHF
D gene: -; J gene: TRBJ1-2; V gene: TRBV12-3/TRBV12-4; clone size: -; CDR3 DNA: TGTGCCAGCAGACAGGGTCAGGGGCTGCGATACACCTTC; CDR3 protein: CASRQGQGLRYTF
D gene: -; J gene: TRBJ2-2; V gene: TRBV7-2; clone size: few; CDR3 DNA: TGTGCCAGCAGCTTAGTTCCCCGGGAGCTGTTTTTT; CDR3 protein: CASSLVPRELFF
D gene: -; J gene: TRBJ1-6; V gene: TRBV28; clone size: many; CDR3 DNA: TGTGCCAGCAGTTTTTGGGGGCGCTATAATTCACCCCTCCACTTT; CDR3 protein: CASSFWGRYNSPLHF
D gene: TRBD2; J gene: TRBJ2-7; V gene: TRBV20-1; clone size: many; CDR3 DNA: TGCAGTGCTAGTGCTAGCGGACCCTACGAGCAGTACTTC; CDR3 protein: CSASASGPYEQYF
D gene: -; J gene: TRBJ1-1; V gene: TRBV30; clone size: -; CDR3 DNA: TGTGCCTGGAGTGCTCCCCGGACCGGTCCCCCGTCGGAAGCTTTCTTT; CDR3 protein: CAWSAPRTGPPSEAFF
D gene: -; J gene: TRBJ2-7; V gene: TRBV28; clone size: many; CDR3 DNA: TGTGCCAGCAGTTTCGTCTCATCCTACGAGCAGTACTTC; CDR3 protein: CASSFVSSYEQYF
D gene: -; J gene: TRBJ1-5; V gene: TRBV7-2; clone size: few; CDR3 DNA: TGTGCCAGCAGCTTATGGGGACTCAGCAATCAGCCCCGGCATTTT; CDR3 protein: CASSLWGLSNQPRHF
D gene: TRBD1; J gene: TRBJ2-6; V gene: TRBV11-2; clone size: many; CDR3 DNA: TGTGCCAGCAGCTTATTACAGGGGAGCTCTGGGGCCAACGTCCTGACTTTC; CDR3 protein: CASSLLQGSSGANVLTF